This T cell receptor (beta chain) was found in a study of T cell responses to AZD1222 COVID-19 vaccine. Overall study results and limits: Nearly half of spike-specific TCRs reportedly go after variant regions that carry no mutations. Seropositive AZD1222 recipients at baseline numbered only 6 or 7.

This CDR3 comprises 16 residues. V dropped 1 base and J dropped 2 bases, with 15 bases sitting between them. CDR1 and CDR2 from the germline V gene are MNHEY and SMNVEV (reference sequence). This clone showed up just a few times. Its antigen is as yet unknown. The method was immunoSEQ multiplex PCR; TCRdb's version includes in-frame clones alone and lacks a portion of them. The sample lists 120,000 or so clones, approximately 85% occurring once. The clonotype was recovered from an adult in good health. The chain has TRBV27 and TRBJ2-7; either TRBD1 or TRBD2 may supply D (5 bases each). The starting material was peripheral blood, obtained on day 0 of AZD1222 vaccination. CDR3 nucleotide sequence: TGTGCCAGCAGTTTATTGGGGGAACTCCCTACCTACGAGCAGTACTTC. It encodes CASSLLGELPTYEQYF.